This T cell receptor (beta chain) was sequenced for a study of Ad26.COV2.S vaccination and SARS-CoV-2 variants. The data were produced by immunoSEQ multiplex PCR, yet TCRdb's version contains in-frame clones alone and is incomplete. Of more than 300,000 clones detected, around four fifths appear once; the ten largest clones hold 2.1%. The study, taken as a whole, reports: Marked by substantial breadth, spike-specific CD8+ and CD4+ T cell responses were reportedly seen after vaccination.

On this clone itself: The antigen remains undetermined.

Treatment of the sample: approximately 18 received Ad26.COV2.S at low or high dose, single or two shots; about 5 received placebo; per-sample allocation not given. The investigators took samples on day 63 after the first vaccine or placebo injection. A Boston adult aged 18-55 years was the donor. SARS-CoV-2 spike from the Wuhan strain was encoded by the vaccine, an Ad26 vector. This receptor was obtained from a person aged 18-60 years who received the Ad26.COV2.S COVID-19 vaccine or a placebo. The specimen was peripheral blood, collected in a trial of Ad26.COV2.S vaccine versus placebo.

CDR3 in amino acids: CASSPGSHNEKLFF. As DNA, the CDR3 is TGTGCCAGCTCACCAGGGAGCCATAATGAAAAACTGTTTTTT. This chain links TRBV18 with TRBJ1-4; the D is unclear. V lost 2 bases and J lost 4, with 8 bases in between. Germline assignment: CDR1 KGHSH and CDR2 LQKENI. The CDR3 consists of 14 residues. The variable domain in full, completed from reference TRBV18 and TRBJ1-4, reads NAGVMQNPRHLVRRRGQEARLRCSPMKGHSHVYWYRQLPEEGLKFMVYLQKENIIDESGMPKERFSAEFPKEGPSILRIQQVVRGDSAAYFCASSPGSHNEKLFFGSGTQLSVL.